This TCR beta chain was obtained from a study of T cell responses to AZD1222 COVID-19 vaccine. Study as a whole: Second-dose schedules of about 4 or about 12 weeks were combined.

Note on this clone: What it binds is not known.

Study-level findings and limits: Donors were chiefly white British, with a greater number of females, and clonal diversity was perhaps underestimated. Only six or seven AZD1222 recipients tested seropositive at baseline. The span of vaccine-associated CD4 TCRs extended across spike, with dominance at 160-218 and 743-854.

Profiled with immunoSEQ multiplex PCR; TCRdb holds only in-frame clones, not every one. The sample lists around 170,000 clones, just over 90% occurring once. CDR3 length equals 12 residues. V was pared by 4 bases and J by 2 bases, with 2 bases of the junction left unmatched. The germline V gene encodes CDR1 SQVTM and CDR2 ANQGSEA. The receptor was isolated from an adult in good health. The chain employs TRBV29-1 and TRBJ2-7, with 7 bases matching TRBD2. The starting material was peripheral blood, obtained on day 0 of AZD1222 vaccination. The DNA for the CDR3 is TGCAGCGTTGCCGGGGGGACCTACGAGCAGTACTTC. Its protein is CSVAGGTYEQYF.